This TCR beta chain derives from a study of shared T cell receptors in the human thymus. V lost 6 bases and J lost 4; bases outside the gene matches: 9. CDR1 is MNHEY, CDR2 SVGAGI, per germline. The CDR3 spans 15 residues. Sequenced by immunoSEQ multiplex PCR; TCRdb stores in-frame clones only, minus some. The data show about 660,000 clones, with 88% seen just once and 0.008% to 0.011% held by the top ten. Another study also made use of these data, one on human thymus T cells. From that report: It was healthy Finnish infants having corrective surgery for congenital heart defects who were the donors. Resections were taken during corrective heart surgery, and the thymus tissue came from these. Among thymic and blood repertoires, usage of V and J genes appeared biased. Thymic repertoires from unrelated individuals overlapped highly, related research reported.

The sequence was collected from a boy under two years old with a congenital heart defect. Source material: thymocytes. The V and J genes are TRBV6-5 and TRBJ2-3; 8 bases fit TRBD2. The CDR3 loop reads CASRPQREYPDTQYF. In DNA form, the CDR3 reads TGTGCCAGCAGACCACAGCGGGAGTATCCAGATACGCAGTATTTT.